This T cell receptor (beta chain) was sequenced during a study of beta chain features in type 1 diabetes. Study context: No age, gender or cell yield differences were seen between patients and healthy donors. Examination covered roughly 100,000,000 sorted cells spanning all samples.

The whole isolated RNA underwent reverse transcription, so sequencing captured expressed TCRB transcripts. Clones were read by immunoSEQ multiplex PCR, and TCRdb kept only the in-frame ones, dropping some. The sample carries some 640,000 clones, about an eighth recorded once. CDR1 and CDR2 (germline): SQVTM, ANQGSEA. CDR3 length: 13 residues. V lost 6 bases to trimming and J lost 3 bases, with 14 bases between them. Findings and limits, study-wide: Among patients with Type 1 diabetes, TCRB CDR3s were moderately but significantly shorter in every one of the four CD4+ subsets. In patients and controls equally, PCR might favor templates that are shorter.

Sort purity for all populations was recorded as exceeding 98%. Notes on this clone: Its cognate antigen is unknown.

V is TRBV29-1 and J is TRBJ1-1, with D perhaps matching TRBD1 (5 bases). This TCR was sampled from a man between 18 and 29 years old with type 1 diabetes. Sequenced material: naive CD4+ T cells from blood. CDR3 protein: CSVDLMGDTEAFF. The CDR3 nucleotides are TGCAGCGTCGACCTTATGGGGGACACTGAAGCTTTCTTT.